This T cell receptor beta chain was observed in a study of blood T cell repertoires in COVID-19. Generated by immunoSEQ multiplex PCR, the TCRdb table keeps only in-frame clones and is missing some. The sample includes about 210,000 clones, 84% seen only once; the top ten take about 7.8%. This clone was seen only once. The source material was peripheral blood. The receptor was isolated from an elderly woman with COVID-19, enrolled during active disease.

The CDR3 loop reads CASRFDSDKAQHF. The CDR3, as DNA: TGTGCCAGCAGATTCGACAGCGACAAAGCCCAGCATTTT. The V gene is TRBV28, the J gene TRBJ1-5, with D possibly being TRBD1 (5 bases). Germline V gives CDR1 MDHEN, CDR2 SYDVKM. Trimming removed 6 bases at V and 11 bases at J, with 17 bases between. The CDR3 has 13 amino acids.